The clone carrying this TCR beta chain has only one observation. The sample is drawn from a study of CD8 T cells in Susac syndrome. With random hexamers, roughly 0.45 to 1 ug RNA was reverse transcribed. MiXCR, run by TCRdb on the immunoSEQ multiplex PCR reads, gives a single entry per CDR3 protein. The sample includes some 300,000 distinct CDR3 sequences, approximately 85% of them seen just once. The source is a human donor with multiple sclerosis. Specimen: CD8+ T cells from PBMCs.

DNA of the CDR3: TGTGCCAGCAGCGTCGTTGAGGATTGGCGGGAGTATCGGGGTGGGGCCAACGTCCTGACTTTC. Translation: CASSVVEDWREYRGGANVLTF. The chain links TRBV9 to TRBJ2-6; 7 nucleotides agree with TRBD2. Germline CDR1 is SGDLS and CDR2 is YYNGEE. V was pared by 2 bases and J by 3 bases, with 20 bases of the junction left unmatched. The CDR3 totals 21 residues.